The entry that follows covers one T cell receptor (beta chain) sequence. The data are from a study of blood T cell repertoires in COVID-19. Study details: The study drew acute and convalescent COVID-19 samples from the United States, Italy and Spain. Nucleic acid was either cDNA or gDNA, and it came from T cells, B-cell-depleted T cells, or PBMCs.

The V gene lost 1 base and the J gene lost 0 bases, with 8 bases spanning the gap. From germline, CDR1 is SGHTS and CDR2 YDEGEE. The CDR3 sequence is 15 residues long. Authors' data handling: How many nucleated cells were present was estimated from reference gene primer amplification. Clones were sequenced by immunoSEQ multiplex PCR, and TCRdb holds only the in-frame ones, with some missing. V and J calls and clone size follow that table, whereas D and trimming were derived from the DNA. The data hold 65,000 to 95,000 clones, with about 91% observed a single time. The receptor was isolated from a man between 65 and 85 years old with active or convalescent COVID-19. V and J are TRBV5-8 and TRBJ1-3; no reliable D call. The material sequenced was peripheral blood. The CDR3 DNA is TGTGCCAGCAGCTTGTTGCCGAGCTCTGGAAACACCATATATTTT. Translated: CASSLLPSSGNTIYF.